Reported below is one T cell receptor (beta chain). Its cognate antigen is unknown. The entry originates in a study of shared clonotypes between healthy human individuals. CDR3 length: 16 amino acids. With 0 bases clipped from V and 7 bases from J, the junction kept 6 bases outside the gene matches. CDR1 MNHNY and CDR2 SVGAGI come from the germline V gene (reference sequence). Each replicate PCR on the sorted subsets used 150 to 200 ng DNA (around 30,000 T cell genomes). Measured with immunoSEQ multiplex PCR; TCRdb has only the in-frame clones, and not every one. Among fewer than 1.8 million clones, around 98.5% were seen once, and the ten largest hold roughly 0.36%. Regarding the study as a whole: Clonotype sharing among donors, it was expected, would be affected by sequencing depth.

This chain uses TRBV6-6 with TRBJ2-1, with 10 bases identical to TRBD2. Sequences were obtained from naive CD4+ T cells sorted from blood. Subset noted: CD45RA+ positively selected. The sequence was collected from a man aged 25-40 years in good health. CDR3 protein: CASSYSKGLASNEQFF. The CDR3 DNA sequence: TGTGCCAGCAGTTACTCGAAGGGACTAGCGTCTAATGAGCAGTTCTTC.